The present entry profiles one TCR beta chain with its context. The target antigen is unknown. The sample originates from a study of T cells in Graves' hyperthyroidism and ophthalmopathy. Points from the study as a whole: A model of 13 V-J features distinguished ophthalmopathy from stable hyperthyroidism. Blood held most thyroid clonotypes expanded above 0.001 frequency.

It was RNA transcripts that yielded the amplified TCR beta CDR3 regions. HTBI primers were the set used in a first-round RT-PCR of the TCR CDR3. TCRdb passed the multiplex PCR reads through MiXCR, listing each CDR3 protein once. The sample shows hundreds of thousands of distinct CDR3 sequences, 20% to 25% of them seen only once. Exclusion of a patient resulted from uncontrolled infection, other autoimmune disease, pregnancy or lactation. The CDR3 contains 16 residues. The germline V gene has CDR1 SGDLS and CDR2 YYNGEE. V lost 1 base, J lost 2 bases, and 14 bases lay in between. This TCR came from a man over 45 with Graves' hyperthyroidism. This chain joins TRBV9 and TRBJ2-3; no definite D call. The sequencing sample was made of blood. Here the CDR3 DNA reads TGTGCCAGCAGCGTATCCGGTCGGGCCAACACAGATACGCAGTATTTT. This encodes CASSVSGRANTDTQYF.